The source of this TCR beta chain is a study of blood T cell repertoires in COVID-19. Across the study: The study drew acute and convalescent COVID-19 samples from the United States, Italy and Spain. In each case, the material was cDNA or gDNA derived from T cells, B-cell-depleted T cells, or PBMCs.

In this sample, this clone turned up a few times. Per germline, CDR1 LNHDA and CDR2 SQIVND (reference sequence). The CDR3 is 15 residues long. V shed 3 bases and J shed 3 bases, with 12 bases lying between them. Authors' analysis steps: How many nucleated cells were present was estimated from reference gene primer amplification. This table comes from immunoSEQ multiplex PCR, and its TCRdb copy is limited to in-frame clones, with some not included. That table is the source of V, J and clone size, and D and trimming were worked out from the DNA. The table lists roughly 190,000 clones, 86% of them singletons, with more than 6.5% in the top ten.

The chain joins TRBV19 to TRBJ1-5; D gene ambiguous. The sequence was obtained from a woman of 80 years or more in a cohort sampled during active or convalescent COVID-19. Sequencing was performed on peripheral blood. CDR3 in DNA: TGTGCCAGTAGTATTTGGGCCAGAAACAATCAGCCCCAGCATTTT. It specifies CASSIWARNNQPQHF.